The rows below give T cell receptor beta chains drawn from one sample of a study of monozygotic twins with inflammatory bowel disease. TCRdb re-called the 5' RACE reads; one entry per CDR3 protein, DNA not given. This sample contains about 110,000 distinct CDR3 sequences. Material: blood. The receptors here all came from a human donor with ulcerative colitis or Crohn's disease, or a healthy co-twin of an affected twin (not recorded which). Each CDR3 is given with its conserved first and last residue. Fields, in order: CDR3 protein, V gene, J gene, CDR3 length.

CDR3 protein: CASSYRSYEQYF
V gene: TRBV6-6
J gene: TRBJ2-7
CDR3 length: 12

CDR3 protein: CASSYSGPSSYNSPLHF
V gene: TRBV6-5
J gene: TRBJ1-6
CDR3 length: 17

CDR3 protein: CASSSVLTGELFF
V gene: TRBV5-1
J gene: TRBJ2-2
CDR3 length: 13

CDR3 protein: CASSYAQRGAGELFF
V gene: TRBV6-5
J gene: TRBJ2-2
CDR3 length: 15

CDR3 protein: CATSDTRAGSNEQFF
V gene: TRBV24-1
J gene: TRBJ2-1
CDR3 length: 15

CDR3 protein: CASSTGTGAYNEQFF
V gene: TRBV9
J gene: TRBJ2-1
CDR3 length: 15

CDR3 protein: CASSLSRSSGANVLTF
V gene: TRBV7-3
J gene: TRBJ2-6
CDR3 length: 16

CDR3 protein: CASSKTPGGGLPNIYNEQFF
V gene: TRBV3-1
J gene: TRBJ2-1
CDR3 length: 20

CDR3 protein: CATSDNQLATNEKLFF
V gene: TRBV5-1
J gene: TRBJ1-4
CDR3 length: 16

CDR3 protein: CASSLILAGGPDEQYF
V gene: TRBV28
J gene: TRBJ2-7
CDR3 length: 16

CDR3 protein: CASSRTGHSNQPQHF
V gene: TRBV21-1
J gene: TRBJ1-5
CDR3 length: 15

CDR3 protein: CASSLSRSYEQYF
V gene: TRBV12-3/TRBV12-4
J gene: TRBJ2-7
CDR3 length: 13

CDR3 protein: CSARLRFDTQYF
V gene: TRBV20-1
J gene: TRBJ2-3
CDR3 length: 12

CDR3 protein: CSGGRGWVGELFF
V gene: TRBV29-1
J gene: TRBJ1-4
CDR3 length: 13

CDR3 protein: CASSPDPYQPQHF
V gene: TRBV5-6
J gene: TRBJ1-5
CDR3 length: 13

CDR3 protein: CASAPWASSVNGQYF
V gene: TRBV12-5
J gene: TRBJ2-7
CDR3 length: 15

CDR3 protein: CASSRQGRGETQYF
V gene: TRBV11-2
J gene: TRBJ2-5
CDR3 length: 14

CDR3 protein: CSASPQIGGRELFF
V gene: TRBV20-1
J gene: TRBJ2-2
CDR3 length: 14

CDR3 protein: CSASQTSGSSYNEQFF
V gene: TRBV20-1
J gene: TRBJ2-1
CDR3 length: 16

CDR3 protein: CASSPTGTRMFF
V gene: TRBV27
J gene: TRBJ2-1
CDR3 length: 12

CDR3 protein: CASSYSGGTDTQYF
V gene: TRBV6-6
J gene: TRBJ2-3
CDR3 length: 14

CDR3 protein: CASSSGLAGSGEQFF
V gene: TRBV5-1
J gene: TRBJ2-1
CDR3 length: 15

CDR3 protein: CATGTGSGRAGGDTQYF
V gene: TRBV2
J gene: TRBJ2-3
CDR3 length: 17

CDR3 protein: CASSLDRTAPEQYF
V gene: TRBV7-2
J gene: TRBJ2-7
CDR3 length: 14

CDR3 protein: CASGDGYTDTQYF
V gene: TRBV6-6
J gene: TRBJ2-3
CDR3 length: 13

CDR3 protein: CASSLLAGRPYEQYF
V gene: TRBV5-1
J gene: TRBJ2-7
CDR3 length: 15

CDR3 protein: CASTRTGLTYEQYF
V gene: TRBV11-2
J gene: TRBJ2-7
CDR3 length: 14

CDR3 protein: CASRVSGDLGYGYTF
V gene: TRBV28
J gene: TRBJ1-2
CDR3 length: 15

CDR3 protein: CAISAFSGVRSSYNEQFF
V gene: TRBV10-3
J gene: TRBJ2-1
CDR3 length: 18

CDR3 protein: CASSILRGRGYTF
V gene: TRBV19
J gene: TRBJ1-2
CDR3 length: 13

CDR3 protein: CAVLRAGANVLTF
V gene: TRBV27
J gene: TRBJ2-6
CDR3 length: 13

CDR3 protein: CASSLWGSGSYEQYF
V gene: TRBV5-5
J gene: TRBJ2-7
CDR3 length: 15

CDR3 protein: CSARSHTEAFF
V gene: TRBV20-1
J gene: TRBJ1-1
CDR3 length: 11

CDR3 protein: CASSPSSRSNTGELFF
V gene: TRBV7-2
J gene: TRBJ2-2
CDR3 length: 16